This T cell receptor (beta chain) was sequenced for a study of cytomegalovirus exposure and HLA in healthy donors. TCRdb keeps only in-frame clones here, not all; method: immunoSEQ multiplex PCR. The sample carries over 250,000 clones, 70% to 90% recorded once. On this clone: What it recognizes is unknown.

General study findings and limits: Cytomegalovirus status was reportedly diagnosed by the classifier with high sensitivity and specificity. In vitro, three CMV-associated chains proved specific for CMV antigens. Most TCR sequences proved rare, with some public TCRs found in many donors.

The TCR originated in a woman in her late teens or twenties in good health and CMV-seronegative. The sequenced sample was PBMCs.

The CDR3 here is CASSLGSAYNEQFF. DNA of the CDR3: TGTGCCAGCAGCTTGGGGTCAGCCTACAATGAGCAGTTCTTC. This chain links TRBV5-6 with TRBJ2-1; D uncertain. The CDR3 runs to 14 residues. CDR1 and CDR2 from the germline V gene are SGHDT and YYEEEE. The V and J ends lost 0 bases and 2 bases respectively, with 6 bases between them.